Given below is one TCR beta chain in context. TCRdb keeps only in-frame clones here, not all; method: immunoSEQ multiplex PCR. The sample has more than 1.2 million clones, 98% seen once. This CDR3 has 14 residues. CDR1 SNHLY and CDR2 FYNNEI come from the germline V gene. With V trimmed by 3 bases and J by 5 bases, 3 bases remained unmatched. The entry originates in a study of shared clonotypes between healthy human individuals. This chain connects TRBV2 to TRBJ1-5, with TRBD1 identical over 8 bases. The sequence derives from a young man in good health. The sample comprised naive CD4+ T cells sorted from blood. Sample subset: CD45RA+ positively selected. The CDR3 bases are TGTGCCAGCAGTGACGACAGGGGTTATCAGCCCCAGCATTTT. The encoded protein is CASSDDRGYQPQHF.